The 32 T cell receptor beta chains given below trace back to one sample, sequenced in a study of Graves' ophthalmopathy and Graves' hyperthyroidism. For repertoire sequencing, the TCR beta CDR3 regions were amplified from RNA transcripts. Scientists carried out first-round RT-PCR using HTBI primers and then a second-round multiplex PCR. TCRdb re-called the multiplex PCR reads through MiXCR, storing one row per CDR3 protein. The table includes about 390,000 distinct CDR3 sequences, approximately 15% detected once. Sequenced: peripheral blood. The receptors were gathered from a young woman with stable Graves' hyperthyroidism.

This clonotype was counted at least ten times. The chain employs TRBV20-1 and TRBJ2-5; TRBD2 might be the D (6 bases). The CDR3 sequence is 14 residues long. V lost 5 bases and J lost 5, with 18 bases in between. CDR1 is DFQATT and CDR2 is SNEGSKA in the germline V gene (reference sequence). The CDR3 here is CSAEASLAGETQYF. The CDR3 DNA follows: TGCAGTGCTGAAGCAAGCCTCGCGGGGGAGACCCAGTACTTC.

This clonotype occurred many times. The gene calls are TRBV12-3 or TRBV12-4 and TRBJ2-7; the D gene could be TRBD1 or TRBD2 (6 bases each). Trimming cost V 5 bases and J 2 bases, with 16 bases left between them. The CDR3 spans 15 residues. DNA for the CDR3: TGTGCCAGCAGTCCCCCGAGGGGGGTAACCTACGAGCAGTACTTC. Encoded protein: CASSPPRGVTYEQYF.

The chain recombines TRBV7-9 with TRBJ1-2; 8 nucleotides align to TRBD1. J lost 9 bases, V lost 9 bases, and 12 bases had no gene match. Per the germline V gene, CDR1 is SEHNR and CDR2 is FQNEAQ (reference sequence). This CDR3 spans 13 amino acids. The CDR3 spells CASSPLDRERYTF. The CDR3 DNA is TGTGCCAGTAGTCCGTTGGACAGGGAACGCTACACCTTC.

Notes on this clonotype: Mismatch with germline at one junction end may stem from a read error. This sequence joins TRBV27 and TRBJ1-6; no reliable D call. The CDR3 has 15 amino acids. In germline, CDR1 is MNHEY, CDR2 SMNVEV (reference sequence). Here the CDR3 DNA reads TGTGCCAGCATGAGACCTACCTCCTATAATTCACCCTTCAACTTT. Translated: CASMRPTSYNSPFNF.

This clonotype was recorded at least ten times. DNA for the CDR3: TGTGCCAGCAGGGCCTCAGGGAACACTGAAGCTTTCTTT. Translating gives CASRASGNTEAFF. The chain carries TRBV6-5 and TRBJ1-1, with D unresolved. The V gene lost 6 bases and the J gene lost 1 base, with 9 bases spanning the gap. The CDR3 has 13 amino acids. Germline V gene data show CDR1 as MNHEY and CDR2 as SVGAGI.

This clonotype was counted a few times. The rearrangement links TRBV6-2 or TRBV6-3 to TRBJ2-6, with 10 bases lining up with TRBD1. In germline, CDR1 is MNHEY, CDR2 SVGEGT. This CDR3 has 18 amino acids. With V trimmed by 2 bases and J by 7 bases, 11 bases remained unmatched. CDR3 DNA sequence: TGTGCCAGCAGTTACCGAGGGACAGGGGCACCCCGAGCCAACGTCCTGACTTTC. This gives the protein CASSYRGTGAPRANVLTF.

The sample holds many counts of this clonotype. This chain uses TRBV29-1 with TRBJ1-2; TRBD1 agrees at 8 bases. The CDR3 sequence is 12 residues long. Germline V gene data show CDR1 as SQVTM and CDR2 as ANQGSEA. Trimming cost V 3 bases and J 6 bases; bases outside gene matches: 3. The CDR3 region has the DNA TGCAGCGTTGACAGGGGGCAGAATGGCTACACCTTC. Protein product: CSVDRGQNGYTF.

This clonotype was picked up many times. The J gene is TRBJ2-7, the V gene TRBV7-9; perhaps D is TRBD1 or TRBD2 (7 bases each). Trimming removed 5 bases from V and 2 bases from J, with 22 bases in between. Per germline, CDR1 SEHNR and CDR2 FQNEAQ (reference sequence). This CDR3 has 17 residues. CDR3 sequence reads: CASSPGETGSGAYEQYF. The CDR3 region has the DNA TGTGCCAGCAGCCCAGGGGAGACAGGGAGCGGGGCCTACGAGCAGTACTTC.

In its sample, this clonotype was seen many times. This chain connects TRBV12-3 or TRBV12-4 to TRBJ1-5, with 11 bases aligning to TRBD1. The CDR3 has 15 residues. Trimming took 5 bases from V and 6 from J; bases not matched to a gene: 6. The CDR3 is CASSNDGTGGQPQHF. The CDR3 DNA sequence: TGTGCCAGCAGTAACGATGGGACAGGGGGTCAGCCCCAGCATTTT.

This clonotype occurred many times. This chain joins TRBV7-8 and TRBJ1-3, with TRBD1 as a possible D gene (5 bases). Trimming removed 1 base from V and 4 bases from J, with 11 bases in between. The CDR3 sequence is 15 residues long. CDR1 SGHVS and CDR2 FQNEAQ come from the germline V gene. CDR3 sequence (DNA): TGTGCCAGCAGCTTAGGGGGCGCAGGAGGAAACACCATATATTTT. Its protein product is CASSLGGAGGNTIYF.

This clonotype was seen repeatedly, ten times or more. The J gene is TRBJ1-1, the V gene TRBV6-1; TRBD1 agrees at 8 bases. CDR1 MNHNS and CDR2 SASEGT come from the germline V gene. The J segment lost 8 bases and the V segment lost 5 bases, leaving 10 bases of the junction unmatched. This CDR3 has 14 residues. The CDR3 sequence is CASSPLSGGSEAFF. The CDR3, as DNA: TGTGCCAGCAGTCCCTTATCAGGGGGCTCGGAAGCTTTCTTT.

This clonotype was seen more than once but under ten times. The chain uses TRBV29-1 and TRBJ1-1; no clear D. Germline CDR1 is SQVTM and CDR2 is ANQGSEA. The length of the CDR3 is 12 residues. Trimming left V 0 bases short and J 10 bases short, with 12 bases between. CDR3 residues: CSVEDGWVGAFF. The CDR3 DNA follows: TGCAGCGTTGAAGATGGGTGGGTTGGAGCTTTCTTT.

This clonotype showed up many times. The chain is built from TRBV6-1 and TRBJ2-7, with 7 bases that match TRBD1. The CDR3 is made up of 11 amino acids. The trim removed 10 bases at V and 5 bases at J, leaving 5 bases unmatched. Germline CDR1 and CDR2: MNHNS and SASEGT. Here the CDR3 reads CATRQGHEQYF. CDR3 sequence (DNA): TGTGCCACCCGACAGGGCCACGAGCAGTACTTC.

This clonotype was observed many times. CDR3 sequence: CASSLWGTENYEQYF. The CDR3 DNA reads as TGTGCCAGCAGCTTATGGGGTACGGAAAACTACGAGCAGTACTTC. The rearrangement uses TRBV7-9 and TRBJ2-7; D is ambiguous. CDR1 is SEHNR and CDR2 is FQNEAQ in the germline V gene (reference sequence). The CDR3 has 15 amino acids. Trimming cost V 2 bases and J 3 bases, with 14 bases left between them.

This clonotype appeared a few times. The rearrangement joins TRBV19 to TRBJ1-1; possible D gene TRBD1, 6 bases. Trimming pared 3 bases from V and 4 bases from J, leaving 15 bases between. CDR1 and CDR2 (germline): LNHDA, SQIVND (reference sequence). The CDR3 contains 15 residues. The CDR3 nucleotides read TGTGCCAGTAGTATGGTGGGGGGCTGGGGCACTGAAGCTTTCTTT. It specifies CASSMVGGWGTEAFF.

This clonotype was recorded many times. CDR3 protein: CASRGLEANQPQHF. CDR3 nucleotides: TGTGCCTCGCGCGGCCTTGAGGCCAATCAGCCCCAGCATTTT. The gene calls are TRBV10-3 and TRBJ1-5; D uncertain. Deletions cut 11 bases from V and 3 bases from J, with 17 bases between. Germline values: CDR1 ENHRY, CDR2 SYGVKD. The CDR3 is 14 residues long.

This clonotype was detected ten times or more. The chain has TRBV12-3 or TRBV12-4 and TRBJ1-6; TRBD1 might be the D (5 bases). The V end lost 2 bases, the J end lost 6 bases, and 8 bases lay between the germline ends. The CDR3 loop spans 14 amino acids. The CDR3 sequence: CASSLWGPNSPLHF. CDR3 coding DNA: TGTGCCAGCAGTTTATGGGGACCTAATTCACCCCTCCACTTT.

This clonotype was counted at least ten times. The V and J genes are TRBV7-2 and TRBJ2-5, with D maybe TRBD2 (5 bases). The germline V and J ends were trimmed by 0 bases and 4 bases, with 12 bases remaining between them. This CDR3 region has 15 residues. CDR1 SGHTA and CDR2 FQGNSA come from the germline V gene. The CDR3: CASSLARRAGETQYF. The CDR3, as DNA: TGTGCCAGCAGCTTAGCGCGTCGGGCGGGAGAGACCCAGTACTTC. The whole variable domain, remainder taken from reference TRBV7-2 and TRBJ2-5, is GAGVSQSPSNKVTEKGKDVELRCDPISGHTALYWYRQSLGQGLEFLIYFQGNSAPDKSGLPSDRFSAERTGGSVSTLTIQRTQQEDSAVYLCASSLARRAGETQYFGPGTRLLVL.

This clonotype occurred many times. V and J are TRBV6-2 or TRBV6-3 and TRBJ1-5; D uncertain. This CDR3 is built from 12 residues. V dropped 3 bases and J dropped 7 bases, with 7 bases sitting between them. Per germline, CDR1 MNHEY and CDR2 SVGEGT. This CDR3 is CASSYSMQPQHF. In DNA form, the CDR3 reads TGTGCCAGCAGTTATTCGATGCAGCCCCAGCATTTT.

CDR3 sequence (DNA): TGTGCCAGCAGTTACGGGAGGGAGTGGCGCTACGAGCAGTACTTC. It translates to CASSYGREWRYEQYF. J is TRBJ2-7 and V is TRBV6-2 or TRBV6-3, with TRBD2 identical over 7 bases. V dropped 2 bases and J dropped 3; count of bases not matched to a gene: 7. Germline-derived CDR1 and CDR2 are MNHEY and SVGEGT. This CDR3 has 15 residues.

This clonotype has ten or more counts. The J gene is TRBJ2-5, the V gene TRBV12-3 or TRBV12-4, with D perhaps assigned TRBD1 or TRBD2 (5 bases each). CDR3 length: 15 amino acids. The V gene lost 7 bases and the J gene lost 4 bases, with 19 bases spanning the gap. CDR3 in DNA: TGTGCCAGCACCCCCCGGGGCGCGATTGGAGAGACCCAGTACTTC. Its translation is CASTPRGAIGETQYF.

The table lists this clonotype with many counts. The chain employs TRBV12-3 or TRBV12-4 and TRBJ1-1; D remains unclear. The CDR3 is 14 amino acids. V was clipped by 6 bases and J by 0 bases, with 11 bases between them. The CDR3 coding sequence is TGTGCCAGCAGCTCATCCGCCTTGAACACTGAAGCTTTCTTT. Translating it yields CASSSSALNTEAFF.

This clonotype has ten or more counts. The chain employs TRBV6-5 and TRBJ2-7; 7 bases are a match to TRBD2. This CDR3 contains 15 residues. V shed 2 bases and J 2 bases; nucleotides not matched to a gene: 6. CDR1 and CDR2 from the germline V gene are MNHEY and SVGAGI. This CDR3 reads CASSYDERGAYEQYF. CDR3 nucleotide sequence: TGTGCCAGCAGTTACGATGAGCGGGGAGCCTACGAGCAGTACTTC.

This clonotype was counted at least ten times. V usage is TRBV12-3 or TRBV12-4 and J usage is TRBJ2-2, with TRBD2 as a possible D gene (7 bases). Trimming removed 6 bases at V and 5 bases at J, with 16 bases between. The CDR3 has 15 amino acids. CDR3 coding DNA: TGTGCCAGCAGCCCTATACAGGGAGGGACCGGGGAGCTGTTTTTT. It codes for CASSPIQGGTGELFF.

This clonotype appeared many times. The chain employs TRBV19 and TRBJ2-7; D possibly corresponds to TRBD1 (5 bases). The V gene lost 3 bases and the J gene lost 4 bases, with 19 bases spanning the gap. Germline CDR1 is LNHDA and CDR2 is SQIVND (reference sequence). The CDR3 runs 16 residues. This CDR3 reads CASSIAHRTPNYEQYF. Written as DNA, the CDR3 is TGTGCCAGTAGTATTGCACACAGGACGCCAAATTACGAGCAGTACTTC.

This clonotype was seen at least ten times. The chain employs TRBV12-3 or TRBV12-4 and TRBJ2-2, with D possibly being TRBD1 or TRBD2 (6 bases each). There are 15 residues in the CDR3. V lost 6 bases and J lost 0, with 11 bases in between. The chain's CDR3 is CASSRGPTNTGELFF. In DNA form, the CDR3 reads TGTGCCAGCAGCCGGGGGCCGACGAACACCGGGGAGCTGTTTTTT.

This clonotype was counted ten times or more. The rearrangement uses TRBV11-2 and TRBJ1-2, with TRBD1 matching over 9 bases. Trimming cost V 5 bases and J 3 bases; bases outside gene matches: 10. This CDR3 spans 16 amino acids. Per germline, CDR1 SGHAT and CDR2 FQNNGV. The CDR3 region is CASSTHRGRRDYGYTF. CDR3 DNA: TGTGCCAGCAGCACTCACAGGGGGCGCAGAGACTATGGCTACACCTTC. The full variable domain, completed using reference TRBV11-2 and TRBJ1-2, is EAGVAQSPRYKIIEKRQSVAFWCNPISGHATLYWYQQILGQGPKLLIQFQNNGVVDDSQLPKDRFSAERLKGVDSTLKIQPAKLEDSAVYLCASSTHRGRRDYGYTFGSGTRLTVV.

This clonotype has at least ten counts. This chain joins TRBV19 and TRBJ2-7; 7 bases line up with TRBD1. Unmatched junction bases numbered 7, after V lost 6 bases and J lost 5 bases. Germline assignment: CDR1 LNHDA and CDR2 SQIVND (reference sequence). The CDR3 consists of 13 residues. CDR3 in amino acids: CASRDDRADEQYF. The CDR3 nucleotides read TGTGCCAGTAGAGATGACAGGGCGGACGAGCAGTACTTC.

Only a few counts were recorded for this clonotype. This sequence joins TRBV29-1 and TRBJ1-4; no reliable D call. Trimming stripped 4 bases from V and 5 bases from J, with 8 bases between. Germline CDR1 reads SQVTM; CDR2 reads ANQGSEA. The CDR3 runs to 12 residues. CDR3 DNA: TGCAGCGTTGCACACCCGAATGAAAAACTGTTTTTT. The encoded protein is CSVAHPNEKLFF.

This clonotype came up many times. This sequence joins TRBV6-5 and TRBJ2-3; perhaps TRBD1 as D (6 bases). Germline lookup yields CDR1 MNHEY and CDR2 SVGAGI. V lost 1 base and J lost 4, with 15 bases in between. The CDR3 totals 16 residues. The CDR3 loop reads CASSYYPAEGADTQYF. In DNA, the CDR3 is TGTGCCAGCAGTTACTACCCAGCTGAGGGGGCAGATACGCAGTATTTT.

This clonotype showed up many times. The chain is built from TRBV4-1 and TRBJ1-1; 7 bases map to TRBD1. Germline CDR1 and CDR2: MGHRA and YSYEKL. Germline trimming cut 2 bases from V and 1 base from J; bases unmatched to any gene: 7. The CDR3 loop spans 16 amino acids. The CDR3 nucleotides read TGCGCCAGCAGCCAATTCCCGGGACAGACGAACACTGAAGCTTTCTTT. Amino acid sequence: CASSQFPGQTNTEAFF.

This clonotype has just a few counts. The chain employs TRBV18 and TRBJ1-1; 10 bases align to TRBD1. Per germline, CDR1 KGHSH and CDR2 LQKENI. The CDR3 runs to 16 residues. With V trimmed by 1 base and J by 3 bases, 5 bases remained unmatched. For the CDR3, the DNA is TGTGCCAGCTCACCACGACAGGGGGCAGGGGACACTGAAGCTTTCTTT. Translated, it gives CASSPRQGAGDTEAFF.